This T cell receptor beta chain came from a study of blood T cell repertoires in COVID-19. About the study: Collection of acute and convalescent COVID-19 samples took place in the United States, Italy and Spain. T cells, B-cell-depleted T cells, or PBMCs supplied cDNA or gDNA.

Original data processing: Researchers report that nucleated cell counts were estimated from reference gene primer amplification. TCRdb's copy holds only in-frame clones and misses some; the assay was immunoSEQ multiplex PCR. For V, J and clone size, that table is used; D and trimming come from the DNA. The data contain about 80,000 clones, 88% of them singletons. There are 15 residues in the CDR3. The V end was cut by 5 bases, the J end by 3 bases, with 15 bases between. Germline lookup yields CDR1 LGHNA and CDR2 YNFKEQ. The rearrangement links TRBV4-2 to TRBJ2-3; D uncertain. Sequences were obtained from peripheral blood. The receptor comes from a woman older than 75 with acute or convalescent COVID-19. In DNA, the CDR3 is TGTGCCAGCAGCAAACGCTCCGCCGGGACAGATACGCAGTATTTT. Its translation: CASSKRSAGTDTQYF.